This T cell receptor (beta chain) was identified during a study of blood T cells in healthy people across ages. The CDR3 is made up of 15 amino acids. Per germline, CDR1 MNHEY and CDR2 SMNVEV (reference sequence). V dropped 6 bases and J dropped 2; count of bases not matched to a gene: 9. A second 7 to 11 cycle PCR used barcoded and J-beta primers. TCRdb reanalysed the 5' RACE reads using MiXCR and keeps one entry per CDR3 protein. Of some 1.4 million distinct CDR3 sequences in the sample, approximately 40% were seen once. The V call is TRBV27, the J call TRBJ2-7; 8 bases match TRBD2. Sequencing was performed on blood. This TCR came from a young woman in good health. The CDR3 sequence is CASRSVTSGTYEQYF. DNA for the CDR3: TGTGCCAGCAGATCGGTAACTAGCGGAACCTACGAGCAGTACTTC.